The clone carrying this T cell receptor (beta chain) was seen a handful of times. Its specificity is not known. Germline V gene sequence: CDR1 SGHTA, CDR2 FQGTGA. V was cut by 5 bases and J by 6 bases, with 17 bases left in between. The CDR3 sequence is 14 residues long. The organoids combined MS5 murine stromal cells carrying human DLL1 with human hematopoietic stem and progenitor cells. Organoids were seeded with FACS-purified CD34+CD3- stem and progenitor cells depleted of residual T cells. Organoid and thymic CD3+TCRalphabeta+CD8 single positive T cells were FACS sorted before RNA extraction. Input was roughly 40,000 to 200,000 sorted cells per sample. Reverse primers in the TRAC or TRBC constant regions drove separate semi-nested PCRs for TCRalpha and TCRbeta. First-strand cDNA was made from 3.5 to 500 ng RNA. TCRdb reanalysed the 5' RACE reads using MiXCR and keeps one entry per CDR3 protein. The table shows over 6,000 distinct CDR3 sequences, with roughly a quarter occurring only once.

This record comes from a study of T cells generated in artificial thymic organoids. Regarding the study as a whole: TCR diversity of organoid-derived CD8 single positive cells matched thymic and naive blood cells.

This clonotype was obtained from a human donor who gave cord blood stem cells for thymic organoid culture, a cardiac surgery patient who gave postnatal thymus, or a blood donor (not recorded which). The chain is built from TRBV7-3 and TRBJ2-7, with D possibly being TRBD1 (5 bases). The specimen was naive CD8+ T cells grown in artificial thymic organoids from cord blood stem and progenitor cells. Subset reported: CD3+TCRalphabeta+CD8SP T cells; for blood, CD45RO-CCR7+ naive CD8+ T cells. The DNA of the CDR3 is TGTGCCAGCAGCCCGACCGTCGACAGCCCCGAGCAGTACTTC. Its protein is CASSPTVDSPEQYF.